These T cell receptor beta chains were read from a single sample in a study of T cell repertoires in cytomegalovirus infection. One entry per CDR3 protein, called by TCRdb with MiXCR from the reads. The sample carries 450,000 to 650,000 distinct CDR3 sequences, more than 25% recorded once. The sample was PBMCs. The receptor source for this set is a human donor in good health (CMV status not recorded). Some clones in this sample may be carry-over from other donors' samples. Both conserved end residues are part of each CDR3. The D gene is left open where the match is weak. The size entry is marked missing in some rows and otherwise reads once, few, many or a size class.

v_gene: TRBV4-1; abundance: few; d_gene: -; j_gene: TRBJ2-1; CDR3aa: CASSQETHYNEQFF; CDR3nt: TGTGCCAGCAGCCAAGAGACTCATTACAATGAGCAGTTCTTC
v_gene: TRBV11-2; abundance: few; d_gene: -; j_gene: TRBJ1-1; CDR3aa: CASSLKQYMNTEAFF; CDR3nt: TGTGCCAGCAGCTTAAAGCAGTACATGAACACTGAAGCTTTCTTT
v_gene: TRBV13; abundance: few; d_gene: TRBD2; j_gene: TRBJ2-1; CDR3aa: CASSIAGGSNEQFF; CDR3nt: TGTGCCAGCAGTATAGCGGGAGGGTCCAATGAGCAGTTCTTC
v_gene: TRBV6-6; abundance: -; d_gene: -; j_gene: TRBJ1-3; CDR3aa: CASGSLVGNTIYF; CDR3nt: TGTGCCTCCGGCAGCCTGGTAGGAAACACCATATATTTT
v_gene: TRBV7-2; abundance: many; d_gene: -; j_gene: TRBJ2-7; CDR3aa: CASSPGSAEHSYEQYF; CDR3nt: TGTGCCAGCAGCCCCGGGTCGGCGGAGCACTCCTACGAGCAGTACTTC
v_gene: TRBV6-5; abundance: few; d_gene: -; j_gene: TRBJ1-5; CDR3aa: CATSLGQGQPQHF; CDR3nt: TGTGCCACCTCTTTAGGACAAGGTCAGCCCCAGCATTTT
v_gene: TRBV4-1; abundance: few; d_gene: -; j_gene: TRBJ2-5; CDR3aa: CASSQDRRGKETQYF; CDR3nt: TGCGCCAGCAGCCAAGACCGCAGAGGGAAAGAGACCCAGTACTTC
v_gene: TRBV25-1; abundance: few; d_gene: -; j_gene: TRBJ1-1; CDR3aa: CASSESGRKTEAFF; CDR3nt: TGTGCCAGCAGTGAATCGGGCAGGAAAACTGAAGCTTTCTTT
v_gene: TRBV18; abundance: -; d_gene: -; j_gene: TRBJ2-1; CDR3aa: CASSPPSKWDNEQFF; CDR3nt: TGTGCCAGCTCACCACCTAGCAAGTGGGACAATGAGCAGTTCTTC
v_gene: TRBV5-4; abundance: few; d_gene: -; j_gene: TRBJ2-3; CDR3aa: CASSWPSRDTQYF; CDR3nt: TGTGCCAGCAGCTGGCCCTCGCGGGATACGCAGTATTTT
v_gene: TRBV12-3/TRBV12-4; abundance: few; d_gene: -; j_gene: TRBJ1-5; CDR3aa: CASSARGSGNQPQHF; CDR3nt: TGTGCCAGCAGCGCCCGAGGATCCGGGAATCAGCCCCAGCATTTT
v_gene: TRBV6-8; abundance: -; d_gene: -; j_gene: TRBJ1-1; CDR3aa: CASNKPGVTEAFF; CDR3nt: TGTGCCAGCAATAAACCAGGGGTTACTGAAGCTTTCTTT
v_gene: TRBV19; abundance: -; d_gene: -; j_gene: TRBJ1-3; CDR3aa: CASSIQGFGNTIYF; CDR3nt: TGTGCCAGTAGTATTCAAGGGTTTGGAAACACCATATATTTT
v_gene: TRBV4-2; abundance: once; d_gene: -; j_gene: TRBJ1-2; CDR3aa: CASRTVDGGAVGYTF; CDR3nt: TGTGCCAGCAGGACAGTCGACGGGGGGGCCGTTGGCTACACCTTC
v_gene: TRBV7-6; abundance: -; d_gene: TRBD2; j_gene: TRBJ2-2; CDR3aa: CASSLWEGMKSGELFF; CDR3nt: TGTGCCAGCAGCTTGTGGGAGGGGATGAAATCCGGGGAGCTGTTTTTT
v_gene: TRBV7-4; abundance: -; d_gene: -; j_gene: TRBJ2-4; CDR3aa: CASSLALEGGNIQYF; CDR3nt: TGTGCCAGCAGCTTAGCGCTTGAAGGGGGAAACATTCAGTACTTC
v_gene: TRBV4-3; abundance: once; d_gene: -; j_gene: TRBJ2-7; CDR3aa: CASSQVAISEQYF; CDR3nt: TGCGCCAGCAGCCAAGTAGCGATCTCCGAGCAGTACTTC
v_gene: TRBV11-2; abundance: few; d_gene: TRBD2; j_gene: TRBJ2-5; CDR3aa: CASSSRGGLGETQYF; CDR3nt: TGTGCCAGCAGCTCCCGGGGGGGGCTGGGGGAGACCCAGTACTTC
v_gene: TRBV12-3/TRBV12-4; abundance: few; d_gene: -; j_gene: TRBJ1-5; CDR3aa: CASSFSESNQPQHF; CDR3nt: TGTGCCAGCAGTTTTTCTGAGTCCAATCAGCCCCAGCATTTT
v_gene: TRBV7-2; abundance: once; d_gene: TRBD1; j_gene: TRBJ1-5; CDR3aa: CASSPAGTGFQPQHF; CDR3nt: TGTGCCAGCAGCCCGGCCGGGACAGGGTTCCAGCCCCAGCATTTT
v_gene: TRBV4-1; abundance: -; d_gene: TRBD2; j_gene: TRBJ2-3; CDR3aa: CASSQKASGTYDTQYF; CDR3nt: TGCGCCAGCAGCCAAAAAGCTAGCGGGACATACGATACGCAGTATTTT
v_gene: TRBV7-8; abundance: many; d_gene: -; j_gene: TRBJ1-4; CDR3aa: CASSSHRVTNEKLFF; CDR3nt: TGTGCCAGCAGCTCGCACAGGGTAACTAATGAAAAACTGTTTTTT
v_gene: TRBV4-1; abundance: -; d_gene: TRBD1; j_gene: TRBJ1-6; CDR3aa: CASSQGQGNNSPLHF; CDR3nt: TGCGCCAGCAGCCAAGGACAGGGCAATAATTCACCCCTCCACTTT
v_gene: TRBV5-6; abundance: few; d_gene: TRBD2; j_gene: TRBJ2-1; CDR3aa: CASSLALAGGDEQFF; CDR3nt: TGTGCCAGCAGCTTGGCCCTAGCGGGAGGCGATGAGCAGTTCTTC
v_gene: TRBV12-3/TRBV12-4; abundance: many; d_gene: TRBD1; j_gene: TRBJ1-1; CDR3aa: CASSLQGAGTEAFF; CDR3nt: TGTGCCAGCAGTTTACAGGGGGCTGGGACGGAAGCTTTCTTT
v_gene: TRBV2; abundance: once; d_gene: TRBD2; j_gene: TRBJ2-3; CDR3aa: CASPQRRASGSNTQYF; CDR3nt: TGTGCCAGCCCTCAAAGAAGGGCTAGCGGGAGTAATACGCAGTATTTT
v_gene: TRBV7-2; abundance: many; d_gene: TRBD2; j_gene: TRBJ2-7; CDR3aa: CASTLAGRGGEQYF; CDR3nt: TGTGCCAGCACCCTAGCGGGAAGGGGAGGCGAGCAGTACTTC
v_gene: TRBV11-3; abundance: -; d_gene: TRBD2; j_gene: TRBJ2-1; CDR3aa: CASRRSGVYNEQFF; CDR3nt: TGTGCCAGCAGGAGAAGCGGGGTCTACAATGAGCAGTTCTTC
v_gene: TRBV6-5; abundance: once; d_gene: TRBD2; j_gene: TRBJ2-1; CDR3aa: CASRPFLAGGWNEQFF; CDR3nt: TGTGCCAGCAGGCCTTTCCTAGCGGGAGGATGGAATGAGCAGTTCTTC
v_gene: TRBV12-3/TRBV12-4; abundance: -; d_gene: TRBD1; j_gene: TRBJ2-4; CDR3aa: CASSRTGGPIAKNIQYF; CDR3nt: TGTGCCAGCAGTCGGACAGGGGGCCCAATAGCCAAAAACATTCAGTACTTC
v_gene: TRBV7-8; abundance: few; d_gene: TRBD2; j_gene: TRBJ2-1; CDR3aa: CASSRQAGAGNEQFF; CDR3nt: TGTGCCAGCAGCAGACAAGCGGGAGCAGGCAATGAGCAGTTCTTC
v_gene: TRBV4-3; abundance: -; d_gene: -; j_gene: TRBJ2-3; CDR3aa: CASSQDLPWDSYTDTQYF; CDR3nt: TGCGCCAGCAGCCAAGACCTCCCCTGGGACTCTTACACAGATACGCAGTATTTT
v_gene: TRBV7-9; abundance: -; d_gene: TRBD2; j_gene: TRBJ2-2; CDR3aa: CASSLALGLGMTGELFF; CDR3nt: TGTGCCAGCAGCTTAGCCCTAGGACTAGGAATGACCGGGGAGCTGTTTTTT
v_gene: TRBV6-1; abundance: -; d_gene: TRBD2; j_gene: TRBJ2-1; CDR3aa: CASSTSGRTDEQFF; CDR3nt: TGTGCCAGCTCAACTAGCGGGAGAACCGATGAGCAGTTCTTC
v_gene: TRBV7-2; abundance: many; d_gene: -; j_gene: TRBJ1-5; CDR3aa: CASSLVGGDQPQHF; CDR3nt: TGTGCCAGCAGCTTAGTCGGGGGGGATCAGCCCCAGCATTTT
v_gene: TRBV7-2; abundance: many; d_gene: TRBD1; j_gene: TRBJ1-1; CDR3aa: CASSRRQGNTEAFF; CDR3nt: TGTGCCAGCAGCCGCCGACAGGGGAACACTGAAGCTTTCTTT
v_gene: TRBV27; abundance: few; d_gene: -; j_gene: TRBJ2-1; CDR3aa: CASSFTRQGGEQFF; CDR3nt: TGTGCCAGCAGTTTCACCCGCCAGGGTGGAGAGCAGTTCTTC
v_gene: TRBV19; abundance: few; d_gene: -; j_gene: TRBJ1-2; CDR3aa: CASSTRGQDGYTF; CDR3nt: TGTGCCAGTAGTACCCGGGGGCAGGATGGCTACACCTTC
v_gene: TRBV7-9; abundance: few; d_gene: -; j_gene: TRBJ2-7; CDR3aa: CASSPPGGQGVYEQYF; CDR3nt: TGTGCCAGCAGCCCCCCGGGAGGACAGGGTGTCTACGAGCAGTACTTC
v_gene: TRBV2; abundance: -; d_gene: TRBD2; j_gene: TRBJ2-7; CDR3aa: CASSHPGLAGGFYEQYF; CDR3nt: TGTGCCAGCAGTCACCCGGGACTAGCGGGAGGATTCTACGAGCAGTACTTC
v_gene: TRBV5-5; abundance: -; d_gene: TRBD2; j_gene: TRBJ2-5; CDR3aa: CASSKLAGVQETQYF; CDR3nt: TGTGCCAGCAGCAAACTAGCGGGAGTCCAAGAGACCCAGTACTTC
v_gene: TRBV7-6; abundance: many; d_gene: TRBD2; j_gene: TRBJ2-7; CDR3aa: CASSLNAGTSGLSYEQYF; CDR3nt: TGTGCCAGCAGCTTAAATGCGGGGACTAGCGGACTCTCCTACGAGCAGTACTTC
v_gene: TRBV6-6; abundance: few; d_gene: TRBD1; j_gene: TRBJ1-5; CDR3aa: CASSYTGQGGNQPQHF; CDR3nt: TGTGCCAGCAGTTACACAGGACAGGGGGGAAATCAGCCCCAGCATTTT
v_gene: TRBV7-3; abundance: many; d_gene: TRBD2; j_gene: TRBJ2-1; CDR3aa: CASSLMGGVRATYNEQFF; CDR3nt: TGTGCCAGCAGCTTAATGGGGGGGGTCCGGGCCACCTACAATGAGCAGTTCTTC
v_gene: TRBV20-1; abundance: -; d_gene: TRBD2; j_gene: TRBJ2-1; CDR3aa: CSGNLAGGYDNEQFF; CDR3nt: TGCAGTGGAAATCTAGCGGGAGGCTACGACAATGAGCAGTTCTTC
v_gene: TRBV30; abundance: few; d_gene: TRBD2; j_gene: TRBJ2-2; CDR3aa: CAWRGGGRALTGELFF; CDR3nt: TGTGCCTGGAGAGGGGGCGGGAGGGCCTTAACCGGGGAGCTGTTTTTT
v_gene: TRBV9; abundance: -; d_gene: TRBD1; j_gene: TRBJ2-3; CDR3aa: CASTLGTGEFTDTQYF; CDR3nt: TGTGCCAGCACCCTAGGGACAGGGGAATTTACAGATACGCAGTATTTT
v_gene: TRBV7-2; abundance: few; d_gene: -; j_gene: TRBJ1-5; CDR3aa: CASSRVGKGEGQPQHF; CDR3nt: TGTGCCAGCAGCCGTGTGGGGAAGGGCGAAGGCCAGCCCCAGCATTTT
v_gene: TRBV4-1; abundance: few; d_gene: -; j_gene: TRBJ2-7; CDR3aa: CASSQVEGGEQYF; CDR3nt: TGCGCCAGCAGCCAAGTGGAGGGCGGCGAGCAGTACTTC